The present TCR beta chain was sequenced within a study of T-cell memory formation after mild COVID-19. Study information: Largely donor-specific TCR clusters were found. General study findings and limits: CD8+ contracting clones occupied EMRA, while CD4+ ones occupied mainly CM and EM. The study detected some responding clones in pre-infection memory, suggesting cross-reactive memory joined.

The CDR3 has 15 amino acids. Trimming left V 5 bases short and J 0 bases short, with 13 bases between. From germline, CDR1 is SEHNR and CDR2 FQNEAQ (reference sequence). This clonotype was detected only a few times. The antigen is undetermined. MiXCR, applied by TCRdb to the 5' RACE reads, yields one record per CDR3 protein. The sample has roughly 130,000 distinct CDR3 sequences, about 15% seen once. The source is a man between 18 and 29 years old who had mild COVID-19 (a few samples of this study predate the infection). Cell type and time point are not known. This chain connects TRBV7-9 to TRBJ1-1, with a weak D call TRBD1 (5 bases). The sequenced material came from PBMCs or a T cell subset sorted from them (not recorded which). The CDR3 spells CASSRFGGMNTEAFF. The CDR3 DNA follows: TGTGCCAGCAGCCGTTTCGGGGGGATGAACACTGAAGCTTTCTTT.